This T cell receptor (beta chain) was captured in a study of vaccination and CD4 T cells after COVID-19. Whole-study findings and limits: Within convalescent individuals, 304 out of 307 vaccine-specific clones proved to be spike mono-reactive. Convalescent patients gained a median approximately 86% of their reactive clones only post-vaccination.

This clonotype was found a few times. What it binds is unknown. Trimming pared 1 base from V and 3 bases from J, leaving 12 bases between. Germline V gene lookup returns CDR1 SGHTA and CDR2 FQGTGA. The CDR3 consists of 15 residues. As to treatment: roughly 10-day PBMC culture with coronavirus spike peptide pools or control peptides (ViraFEST assay). Gathered ahead of the COVID-19 pandemic (2011-2018) were the CD4+ T cells of the unexposed donor. Negative selection isolated the CD4+ T cells once the cells had been cultured for over 9 days. Sequenced with the Oncomine TCR Beta short-read assay was DNA taken from cultured CD4+ T cells. Genomic DNA was extracted from cultured CD4+ T cells. TCRdb independently ran MiXCR on the PCR reads; one entry per CDR3 protein. The profile shows about 5,400 distinct CDR3 sequences, 30% to 35% of them singletons.

Sequences were obtained from CD4+ T cells from blood, cultured in vitro. The V and J genes are TRBV7-3 and TRBJ1-1; no definite D call. The source is a human donor in good health. CDR3 sequence (DNA): TGTGCCAGCAGCTTAATCGCCGGAGGGTACACTGAAGCTTTCTTT. Protein: CASSLIAGGYTEAFF.